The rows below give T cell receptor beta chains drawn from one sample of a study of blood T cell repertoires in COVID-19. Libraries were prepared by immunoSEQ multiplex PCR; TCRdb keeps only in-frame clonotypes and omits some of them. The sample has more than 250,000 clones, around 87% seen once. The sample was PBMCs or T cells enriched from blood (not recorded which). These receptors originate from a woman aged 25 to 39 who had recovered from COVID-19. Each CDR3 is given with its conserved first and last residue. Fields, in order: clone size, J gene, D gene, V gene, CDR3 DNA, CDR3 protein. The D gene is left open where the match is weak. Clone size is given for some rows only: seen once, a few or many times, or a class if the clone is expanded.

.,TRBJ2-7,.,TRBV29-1,TGCAGCGTTGTAGGCAGGGTAACGGACGAGCAGTACTTC,CSVVGRVTDEQYF
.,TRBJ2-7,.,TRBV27,TGTGCCAGCCGAACGGGCGGGGAGGCCTACGAGCAGTACTTC,CASRTGGEAYEQYF
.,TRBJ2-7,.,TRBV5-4,TGTGCCAGCAGCCTCCAGGGCCGGGAGCAGTACTTC,CASSLQGREQYF
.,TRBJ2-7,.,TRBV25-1,TGTGCCAGCAGTGAATGGGGAGGTATGAACGAGCAGTACTTC,CASSEWGGMNEQYF
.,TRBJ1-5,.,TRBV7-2,TGTGCCAGCAGCTTAGATTGGCGGAGTCCCACCCAGCATTTT,CASSLDWRSPTQHF
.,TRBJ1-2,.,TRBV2,TGTGCCAGCACTAACGACTGGCTATGGGATGGCTACACCTTC,CASTNDWLWDGYTF
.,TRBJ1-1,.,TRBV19,TGTGCCAGTAGTAGGAGGTCGGGGTACAGGAACACTGAAGCTTTCTTT,CASSRRSGYRNTEAFF
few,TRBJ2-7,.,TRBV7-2,TGTGCCAGCAGCTTAGAAGCAGGGGCCTCCTACGAGCAGTACTTC,CASSLEAGASYEQYF
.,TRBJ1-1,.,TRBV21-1,TGTGCCAGCAGCGAGGAGGACAGCCCCGCGGAAGCTGAAGCTTTCTTT,CASSEEDSPAEAEAFF
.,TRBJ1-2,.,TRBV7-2,TGTGCCAGCAGCTTCCAGGGGTTAGCTAACTATGGCTACACCTTC,CASSFQGLANYGYTF
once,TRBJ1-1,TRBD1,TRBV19,TGTGCCAGTAGGAGCGGGACAGGGGCGGTGATGAACACTGAAGCTTTCTTT,CASRSGTGAVMNTEAFF
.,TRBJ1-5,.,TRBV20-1,TGCAGTGCTAGTTTGGGGGCAAATCAGCCCCAGCATTTT,CSASLGANQPQHF
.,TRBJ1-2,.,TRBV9,TGTGCCAGCAGCGTAGCGGGGGGTGGCTATGGCTACACCTTC,CASSVAGGGYGYTF
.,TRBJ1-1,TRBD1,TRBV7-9,TGTGCCAGCAGCCCGCGCCTGGGACAGAGGAACACTGAAGCTTTCTTT,CASSPRLGQRNTEAFF
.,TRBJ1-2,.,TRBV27,TGTGCCAGCAGCGGGGGTACCTATGGCTACACCTTC,CASSGGTYGYTF
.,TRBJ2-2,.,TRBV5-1,TGCGCCAGCAGCCTGAACACCGGGGAGCTGTTTTTT,CASSLNTGELFF
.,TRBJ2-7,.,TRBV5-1,TGCGCCAGCAGCTTGGGGTCAGGGTACTCCTACGAGCAGTACTTC,CASSLGSGYSYEQYF
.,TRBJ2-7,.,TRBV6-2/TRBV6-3,TGTGCCAGCAGTTACTCTTTGGGTACGGGCGAGCAGTACTTC,CASSYSLGTGEQYF
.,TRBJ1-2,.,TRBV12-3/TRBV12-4,TGTGCCAGCAGGAAGGAGGGCTTCTATGGCTACACCTTC,CASRKEGFYGYTF
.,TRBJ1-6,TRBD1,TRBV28,TGTGCCAGCACCCCAGGGGGACACCCTAATTCACCCCTCCACTTT,CASTPGGHPNSPLHF
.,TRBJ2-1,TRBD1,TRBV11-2,TGTGCCAGCAGCTTAAATACAGGGGGCGATGAGCAGTTCTTC,CASSLNTGGDEQFF
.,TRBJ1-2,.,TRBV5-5,TGTGCCAGCAGCTTGTCAGTGGACTATGGCTACACCTTC,CASSLSVDYGYTF
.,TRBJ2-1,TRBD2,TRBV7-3,TGTGCCAGCAGCTCCGGGACTAGCCGGAGTATGAATGAGCAGTTCTTC,CASSSGTSRSMNEQFF
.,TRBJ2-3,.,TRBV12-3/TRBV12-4,TGTGCCAGCAGTTTGGAGATCACAGATACGCAGTATTTT,CASSLEITDTQYF
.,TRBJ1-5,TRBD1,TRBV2,TGTGCCAGCACACAGGGGGCGCGGGATCAGCCCCAGCATTTT,CASTQGARDQPQHF